The clone carrying this T cell receptor beta chain was found a few times. Its target is not known. This entry belongs to a study of T-cell memory formation after mild COVID-19. A single record per CDR3 protein comes from TCRdb applying MiXCR to the 5' RACE reads. In the table there are around 260,000 distinct CDR3 sequences, 16% of which are singletons. Study results and caveats: Day 15 to 85 contractors were CD4/CD8 balanced; later expanders leaned CD4+. Pre-infection memory carried some responding clones, suggesting that cross-reactive memory joined.

The CDR3 consists of 16 residues. Germline assignment: CDR1 GTSNPN and CDR2 SVGIG (reference sequence). The V and J ends lost 2 bases and 3 bases, in that order; junction bases with no gene match: 10. This chain connects TRBV30 to TRBJ2-1, with 7 bases identical to TRBD1. Material: PBMCs or a T cell subset sorted from them (not recorded which). The TCR sequence derives from a man between 18 and 29 years old who had mild COVID-19 (a few samples of this study predate the infection). Cell type and time point are not known. CDR3 sequence: CAWSSKRGPYYNEQFF. In nucleotides, the CDR3 is TGTGCCTGGAGTAGTAAGAGGGGGCCTTACTACAATGAGCAGTTCTTC.